This T cell receptor beta chain stems from a study of patients and donors after allogeneic stem cell transplantation. One entry per CDR3 protein results from TCRdb running MiXCR on the RT-PCR reads. Among about 960,000 distinct CDR3 sequences listed, roughly 18% were seen once. The CDR3 consists of 14 residues. The germline CDR1 and CDR2 sequences are SNHLY and FYNNEI. The junction had 4 bases not matched to a gene; V was cut back by 7 bases and J by 2 bases. The sample comprised blood, either unsorted or a sorted T cell fraction (not recorded which). This chain connects TRBV2 to TRBJ2-3; the match to TRBD1 covers 9 bases. The sequence was obtained from a human donor who was either an allogeneic HSCT recipient or a stem cell or donor lymphocyte infusion donor (not recorded which). It is not recorded whose cells these are; they may come from a transplant donor. The CDR3 reads CASNRDRDTDTQYF. As DNA, the CDR3 is TGTGCCAGCAATCGGGACAGGGACACAGATACGCAGTATTTT.